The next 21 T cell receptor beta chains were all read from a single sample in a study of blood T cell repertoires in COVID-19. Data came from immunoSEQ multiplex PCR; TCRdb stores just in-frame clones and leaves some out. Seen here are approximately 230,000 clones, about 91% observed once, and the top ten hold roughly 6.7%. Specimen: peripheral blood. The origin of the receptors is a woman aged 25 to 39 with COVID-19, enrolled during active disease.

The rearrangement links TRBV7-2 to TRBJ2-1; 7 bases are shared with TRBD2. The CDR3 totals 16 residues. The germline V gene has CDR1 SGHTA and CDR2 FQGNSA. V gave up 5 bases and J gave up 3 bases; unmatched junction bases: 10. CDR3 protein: CASSPRGSGYYNEQFF. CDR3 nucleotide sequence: TGTGCCAGCAGCCCCCGGGGTAGCGGGTACTACAATGAGCAGTTCTTC.

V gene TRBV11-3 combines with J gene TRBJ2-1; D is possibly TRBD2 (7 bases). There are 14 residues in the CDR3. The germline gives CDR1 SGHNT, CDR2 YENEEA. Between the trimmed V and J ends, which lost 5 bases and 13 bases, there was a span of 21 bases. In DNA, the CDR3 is TGTGCCAGCAGCGCGGGGGATACAGGGTCCAATCAGTTCTTC. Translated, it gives CASSAGDTGSNQFF.

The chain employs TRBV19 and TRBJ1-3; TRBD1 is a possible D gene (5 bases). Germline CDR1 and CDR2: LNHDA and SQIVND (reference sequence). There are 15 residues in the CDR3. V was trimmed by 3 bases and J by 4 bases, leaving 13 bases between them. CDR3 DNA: TGTGCCAGTAGTATGGGACTTTGGTCGGGAAACACCATATATTTT. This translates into CASSMGLWSGNTIYF.

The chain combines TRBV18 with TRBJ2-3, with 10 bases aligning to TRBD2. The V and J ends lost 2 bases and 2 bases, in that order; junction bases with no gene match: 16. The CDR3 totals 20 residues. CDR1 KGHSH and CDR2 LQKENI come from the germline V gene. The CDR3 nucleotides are TGTGCCAGCTCACCATCCCAGCGGGAGGGCCGTCCTCCCGTCACAGATACGCAGTATTTT. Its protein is CASSPSQREGRPPVTDTQYF.

This CDR3 is CASSIGTGGTNTEAFF. Here the CDR3 DNA reads TGTGCCAGTAGTATAGGTACAGGGGGGACAAACACTGAAGCTTTCTTT. The rearrangement joins TRBV19 to TRBJ1-1; 8 bases fit TRBD1. The CDR3 sequence is 16 residues long. The V gene's germline CDR1 is LNHDA and CDR2 SQIVND (reference sequence). The V and J ends lost 1 base and 2 bases, in that order; junction bases with no gene match: 6. The full variable domain, rest sourced from reference TRBV19 and TRBJ1-1, is DGGITQSPKYLFRKEGQNVTLSCEQNLNHDAMYWYRQDPGQGLRLIYYSQIVNDFQKGDIAEGYSVSREKKESFPLTVTSAQKNPTAFYLCASSIGTGGTNTEAFFGQGTRLTVV.

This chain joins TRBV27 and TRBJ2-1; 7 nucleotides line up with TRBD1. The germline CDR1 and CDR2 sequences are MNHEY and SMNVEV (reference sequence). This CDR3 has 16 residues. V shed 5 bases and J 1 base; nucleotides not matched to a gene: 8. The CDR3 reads CASSLTHRGSYNEQFF. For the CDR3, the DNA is TGTGCCAGCAGTCTCACCCACAGGGGTTCCTACAATGAGCAGTTCTTC.

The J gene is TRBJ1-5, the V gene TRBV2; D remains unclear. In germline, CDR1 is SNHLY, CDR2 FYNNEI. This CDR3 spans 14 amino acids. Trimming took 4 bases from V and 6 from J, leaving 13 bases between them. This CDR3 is CASSVGTEGQPQHF. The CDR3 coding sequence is TGTGCCAGCAGTGTTGGAACAGAAGGTCAGCCCCAGCATTTT.

The CDR3: CASSSPGQGAGSHGYTF. CDR3 nucleotide sequence: TGTGCCAGCAGTTCCCCGGGACAGGGGGCGGGTAGCCATGGCTACACCTTC. The chain recombines TRBV28 with TRBJ1-2; 12 bases are shared with TRBD1. The CDR3 has 17 residues. Germline loops: CDR1 MDHEN, CDR2 SYDVKM. The J segment lost 6 bases and the V segment lost 4 bases, leaving 12 bases of the junction unmatched.

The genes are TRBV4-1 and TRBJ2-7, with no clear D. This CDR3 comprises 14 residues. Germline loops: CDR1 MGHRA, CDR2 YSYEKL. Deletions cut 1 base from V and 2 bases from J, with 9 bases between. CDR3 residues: CASSQVEAAYEQYF. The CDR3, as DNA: TGCGCCAGCAGCCAAGTCGAGGCTGCCTACGAGCAGTACTTC.

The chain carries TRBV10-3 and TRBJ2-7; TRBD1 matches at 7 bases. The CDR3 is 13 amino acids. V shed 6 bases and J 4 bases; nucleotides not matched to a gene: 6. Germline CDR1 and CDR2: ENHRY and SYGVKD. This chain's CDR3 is CAISRQGSYEQYF. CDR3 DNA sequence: TGTGCCATCAGCCGACAGGGTTCTTACGAGCAGTACTTC.

The CDR3 reads CASSSIRDRRTDTQYF. CDR3 bases: TGTGCCAGCAGCAGTATAAGGGACAGGCGCACAGATACGCAGTATTTT. The chain links TRBV9 to TRBJ2-3; 8 positions agree with TRBD1. Germline lookup yields CDR1 SGDLS and CDR2 YYNGEE. V shed 4 bases, J shed 1 base, and the junction held 8 bases outside the gene matches. This CDR3 is built from 16 residues.

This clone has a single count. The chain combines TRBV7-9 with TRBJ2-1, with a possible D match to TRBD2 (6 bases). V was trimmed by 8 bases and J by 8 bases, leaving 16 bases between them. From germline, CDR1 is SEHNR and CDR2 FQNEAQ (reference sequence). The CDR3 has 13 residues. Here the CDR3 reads CASGLLREYEQFF. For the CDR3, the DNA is TGTGCCAGCGGCCTTCTACGGGAGTATGAGCAGTTCTTC.

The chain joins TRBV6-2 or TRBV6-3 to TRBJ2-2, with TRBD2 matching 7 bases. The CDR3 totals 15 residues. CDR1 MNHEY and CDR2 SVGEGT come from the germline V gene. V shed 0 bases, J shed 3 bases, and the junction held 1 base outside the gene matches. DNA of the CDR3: TGTGCCAGCAGTTACTCGGCGGGGGACACCGGGGAGCTGTTTTTT. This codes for CASSYSAGDTGELFF.

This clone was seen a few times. In DNA form, the CDR3 reads TGTGCCAGCAGCCCAATAGCGGGGGGCCTCACAGATACGCAGTATTTT. Translated, it gives CASSPIAGGLTDTQYF. The V call is TRBV14, the J call TRBJ2-3, with 10 bases fitting TRBD2. The junction had 6 bases not matched to a gene; V was cut back by 4 bases and J by 2 bases. Per germline, CDR1 SGHDN and CDR2 FVKESK. The CDR3 runs 16 residues. Based on the CDR3 plus reference TRBV14 and TRBJ2-3, the full variable domain is EAGVTQFPSHSVIEKGQTVTLRCDPISGHDNLYWYRRVMGKEIKFLLHFVKESKQDESGMPNNRFLAERTGGTYSTLKVQPAELEDSGVYFCASSPIAGGLTDTQYFGPGTRLTVL.

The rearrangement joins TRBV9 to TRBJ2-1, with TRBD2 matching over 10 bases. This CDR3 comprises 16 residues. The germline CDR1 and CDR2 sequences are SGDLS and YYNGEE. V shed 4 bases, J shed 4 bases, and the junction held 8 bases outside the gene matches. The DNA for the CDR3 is TGTGCCAGCAGCCCCAGGACTAGCGGAGCATACAATGAGCAGTTCTTC. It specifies CASSPRTSGAYNEQFF.

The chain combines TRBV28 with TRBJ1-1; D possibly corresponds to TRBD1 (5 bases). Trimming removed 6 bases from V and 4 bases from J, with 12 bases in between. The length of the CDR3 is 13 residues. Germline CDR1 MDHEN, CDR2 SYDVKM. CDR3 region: CASRPQGITEAFF. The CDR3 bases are TGTGCCAGCAGGCCCCAGGGAATCACTGAAGCTTTCTTT.

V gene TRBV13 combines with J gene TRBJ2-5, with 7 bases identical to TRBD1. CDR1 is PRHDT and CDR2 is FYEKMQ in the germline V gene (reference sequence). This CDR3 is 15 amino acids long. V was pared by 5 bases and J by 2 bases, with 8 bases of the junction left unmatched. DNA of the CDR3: TGTGCCAGCAGCAGAAGACAGGGAAGACAAGAGACCCAGTACTTC. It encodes CASSRRQGRQETQYF.

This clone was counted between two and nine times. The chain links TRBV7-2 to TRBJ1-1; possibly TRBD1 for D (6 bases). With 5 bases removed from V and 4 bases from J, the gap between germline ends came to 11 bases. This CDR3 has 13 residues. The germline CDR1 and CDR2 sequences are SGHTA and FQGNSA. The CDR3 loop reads CASSTQGGTEAFF. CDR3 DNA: TGTGCCAGCAGCACACAGGGTGGCACTGAAGCTTTCTTT.

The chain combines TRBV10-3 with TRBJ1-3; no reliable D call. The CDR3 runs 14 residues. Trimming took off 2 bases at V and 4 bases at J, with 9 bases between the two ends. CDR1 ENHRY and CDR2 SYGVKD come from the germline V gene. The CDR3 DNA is TGTGCCATCAGTGAGCGGGGTCTAGGAAACACCATATATTTT. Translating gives CAISERGLGNTIYF.

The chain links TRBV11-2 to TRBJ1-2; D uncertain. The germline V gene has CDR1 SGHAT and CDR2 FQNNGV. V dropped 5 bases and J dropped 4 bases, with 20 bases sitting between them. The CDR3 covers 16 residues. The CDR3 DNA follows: TGTGCCAGCAGCACCCCACTTCGGGGAAGGGTCTATGGCTACACCTTC. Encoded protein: CASSTPLRGRVYGYTF.

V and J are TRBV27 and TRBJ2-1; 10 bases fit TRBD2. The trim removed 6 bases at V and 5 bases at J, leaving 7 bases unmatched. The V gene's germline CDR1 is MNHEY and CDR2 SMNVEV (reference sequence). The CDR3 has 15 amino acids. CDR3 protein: CASRIQRGGDNEQFF. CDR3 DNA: TGTGCCAGCAGGATTCAGCGGGGGGGTGACAATGAGCAGTTCTTC.